This passage covers 31 T cell receptor beta chains from one sample sequenced in a study of control samples from healthy donors and cancer patients. This table comes from immunoSEQ multiplex PCR, and its TCRdb copy is limited to in-frame clones, with some not included. The sample has about 130,000 clones, approximately 90% seen once. The sequenced sample was blood. All receptors derive from a young man in good health.

The V call is TRBV21-1, the J call TRBJ1-2. TRBV21-1 is shown as a pseudogene. The CDR3 sequence is 14 residues long. Written as DNA, the CDR3 is TGTGCCAGCAGCAGCCGGGAAGGAAGCTATGGCTACACCTTC. Encoded protein: CASSSREGSYGYTF.

The V gene is TRBV5-1, the J gene TRBJ2-3; D possibly corresponds to TRBD2 (5 bases). This CDR3 contains 15 residues. From germline, CDR1 is SGHRS and CDR2 YFSETQ. V lost 0 bases, J lost 4 bases, and 12 bases lay in between. The CDR3 here is CASSLGTAEADTQYF. CDR3 DNA sequence: TGCGCCAGCAGCTTGGGGACGGCGGAGGCAGATACGCAGTATTTT. The whole variable domain, remainder taken from reference TRBV5-1 and TRBJ2-3, is KAGVTQTPRYLIKTRGQQVTLSCSPISGHRSVSWYQQTPGQGLQFLFEYFSETQRNKGNFPGRFSGRQFSNSRSEMNVSTLELGDSALYLCASSLGTAEADTQYFGPGTRLTVL.

V gene TRBV5-1 combines with J gene TRBJ1-5; D perhaps matches TRBD1 (5 bases). With 0 bases removed from V and 1 base from J, the gap between germline ends came to 8 bases. Germline V CDR1 and CDR2: SGHRS, YFSETQ. This CDR3 has 15 residues. This CDR3 is CASSLGQGSNQPQHF. CDR3 bases: TGCGCCAGCAGCTTGGGGCAGGGCAGCAATCAGCCCCAGCATTTT.

The J gene is TRBJ2-7, the V gene TRBV30, with 7 bases matching TRBD1. CDR3 length equals 15 residues. Germline lookup yields CDR1 GTSNPN and CDR2 SVGIG (reference sequence). Losses at the gene ends were 2 bases for V and 5 bases for J; bases not matched to a gene: 12. CDR3: CAWSHPRRGLNEQYF. The CDR3 DNA reads TGTGCCTGGAGTCACCCCCGCAGGGGGTTGAACGAGCAGTACTTC.

V is TRBV27 and J is TRBJ1-2, with TRBD1 matching 7 bases. V shed 2 bases, J shed 4 bases, and the junction held 1 base outside the gene matches. The CDR3 runs 13 residues. Germline loops: CDR1 MNHEY, CDR2 SMNVEV (reference sequence). DNA for the CDR3: TGTGCCAGCAGTTTAACAGGGGCCTATGGCTACACCTTC. This sequence encodes CASSLTGAYGYTF.

V is TRBV27 and J is TRBJ2-7, with TRBD1 matching over 8 bases. The germline CDR1 and CDR2 sequences are MNHEY and SMNVEV (reference sequence). This CDR3 has 15 residues. The ends lost 0 bases at V and 3 bases at J; junction bases unmatched: 4. The DNA for the CDR3 is TGTGCCAGCAGTTTATCATCAGGGGGCGGCTACGAGCAGTACTTC. Its protein product is CASSLSSGGGYEQYF.

V usage is TRBV10-3 and J usage is TRBJ2-5; D is perhaps TRBD1 (6 bases). Germline loops: CDR1 ENHRY, CDR2 SYGVKD. The CDR3 extends over 14 amino acids. Trimming took 0 bases from V and 1 from J, leaving 6 bases between them. The CDR3 DNA follows: TGTGCCATCAGTGAGTCAGGGGGCCAAGAGACCCAGTACTTC. It translates to CAISESGGQETQYF.

This chain uses TRBV7-9 with TRBJ1-2; D is unresolved. Per germline, CDR1 SEHNR and CDR2 FQNEAQ (reference sequence). V lost 1 base and J lost 6, with 12 bases in between. There are 14 residues in the CDR3. CDR3 nucleotides: TGTGCCAGCAGCTTAGGGGGTAAGAAGCATGGCTACACCTTC. This sequence encodes CASSLGGKKHGYTF. Variable domain in full (rest from reference TRBV7-9 and TRBJ1-2): DTGVSQNPRHKITKRGQNVTFRCDPISEHNRLYWYRQTLGQGPEFLTYFQNEAQLEKSRLLSDRFSAERPKGSFSTLEIQRTEQGDSAMYLCASSLGGKKHGYTFGSGTRLTVV.

The rearrangement uses TRBV7-3 and TRBJ1-1; 12 positions match TRBD1. Germline values: CDR1 SGHTA, CDR2 FQGTGA. J was trimmed by 7 bases and V by 4 bases; bases with no gene match: 7. The length of the CDR3 is 15 residues. The CDR3: CASSSGTGGLNEAFF. The CDR3 DNA reads TGTGCCAGCAGCTCCGGGACAGGGGGCCTGAATGAAGCTTTCTTT.

V usage is TRBV7-9 and J usage is TRBJ1-1; unclear D gene. This CDR3 comprises 16 residues. The germline V gene has CDR1 SEHNR and CDR2 FQNEAQ (reference sequence). Trimming stripped 5 bases from V and 7 bases from J, with 23 bases between. The CDR3 loop reads CASSPRPLSSTNEAFF. DNA for the CDR3: TGTGCCAGCAGCCCCCGTCCGTTGAGTTCGACGAATGAAGCTTTCTTT.

The chain has TRBV6-2 or TRBV6-3 and TRBJ1-6; D uncertain. The ends were cut back, 0 bases at V and 10 bases at J, with 7 bases in the middle. The CDR3 loop spans 13 amino acids. CDR1 is MNHEY, CDR2 SVGEGT, per germline. The CDR3 coding sequence is TGTGCCAGCAGTTACTCCCCTGAATCACCCCTCCACTTT. Protein sequence: CASSYSPESPLHF.

The rearrangement joins TRBV25-1 to TRBJ2-7; tentatively, D is TRBD1 (5 bases). The CDR3 sequence is 14 residues long. Germline assignment: CDR1 MGHDK and CDR2 SYGVNS. V lost 0 bases, J lost 3 bases, and 9 bases lay in between. This CDR3 reads CASSEYAGIYEQYF. DNA of the CDR3: TGTGCCAGCAGTGAATACGCAGGGATCTACGAGCAGTACTTC.

The V and J genes are TRBV12-3 or TRBV12-4 and TRBJ1-2, with D uncertain. CDR3 length: 12 residues. The V end lost 8 bases, the J end lost 0 bases, and 7 bases lay between the germline ends. CDR3 DNA: TGTGCCAGCCGGGCAGCTAACTATGGCTACACCTTC. Translation gives CASRAANYGYTF.

The chain carries TRBV7-9 and TRBJ2-2, with 8 bases identical to TRBD2. V dropped 1 base and J dropped 5; count of bases not matched to a gene: 3. The length of the CDR3 is 15 residues. Germline V gene lookup returns CDR1 SEHNR and CDR2 FQNEAQ (reference sequence). Here the CDR3 reads CASSLGTSPTGELFF. CDR3 DNA sequence: TGTGCCAGCAGCTTAGGGACTAGCCCTACCGGGGAGCTGTTTTTT.

The V gene is TRBV6-6, the J gene TRBJ1-5; tentatively, D is TRBD1 (5 bases). The CDR3 extends over 14 amino acids. The germline CDR1 and CDR2 sequences are MNHNY and SVGAGI (reference sequence). V lost 2 bases and J lost 7, with 12 bases in between. DNA of the CDR3: TGTGCCAGCAGTTACGCAGGGCGGGACCAGCCCCAGCATTTT. Its protein product is CASSYAGRDQPQHF.

This clone was observed a single time. The chain recombines TRBV6-5 with TRBJ1-1; 9 nucleotides match TRBD1. The V gene's germline CDR1 is MNHEY and CDR2 SVGAGI. Trimming took 9 bases from V and 1 from J; bases not matched to a gene: 9. CDR3 length: 15 residues. In DNA form, the CDR3 reads TGTGCCAGGGGGCCGTGGGACAGGGAGAACACTGAAGCTTTCTTT. Translation: CARGPWDRENTEAFF.

The V call is TRBV27, the J call TRBJ1-5, with 7 nucleotides matching TRBD1. This CDR3 is 18 amino acids long. V lost 5 bases, J lost 4 bases, and 17 bases stayed unmatched. The germline CDR1 and CDR2 sequences are MNHEY and SMNVEV (reference sequence). The CDR3 sequence: CASSPGAFGDSLNQPQHF. CDR3 bases: TGTGCCAGCAGTCCCGGGGCGTTTGGGGACAGTCTAAATCAGCCCCAGCATTTT.

This clone was observed a single time. The J gene is TRBJ1-3, the V gene TRBV11-2, with D unclear. V was trimmed by 4 bases and J by 3 bases, leaving 10 bases between them. This CDR3 is 14 amino acids long. Per germline, CDR1 SGHAT and CDR2 FQNNGV. The CDR3 loop is CASSSRLGGNTIYF. In DNA form, the CDR3 reads TGTGCCAGCAGCTCACGGTTGGGTGGAAACACCATATATTTT.

The chain employs TRBV6-5 and TRBJ1-2, with D unclear. Looked up from germline, CDR1 is MNHEY and CDR2 is SVGAGI. Trimming shortened V by 7 bases and J by 0 bases, and 9 bases separated the two germline ends. The CDR3 loop spans 13 amino acids. CDR3 sequence: CASNSGSNYGYTF. For the CDR3, the DNA is TGTGCCAGCAACAGTGGTTCTAACTATGGCTACACCTTC.

This chain uses TRBV10-2 with TRBJ1-5; possibly TRBD1 for D (5 bases). Trimming removed 4 bases from V and 7 bases from J, with 11 bases in between. CDR3 size: 13 residues. Per the germline V gene, CDR1 is WSHSY and CDR2 is SAAADI. The CDR3 DNA sequence: TGCGCCAGCAGTGTGGGGCTGGGGCAGCCCCAGCATTTT. Translating it yields CASSVGLGQPQHF.

About this clone itself: The same CDR3 arises from other DNA sequences in this sample as well. The V and J genes are TRBV5-1 and TRBJ1-2; D uncertain. The V end was cut by 0 bases, the J end by 1 base, with 4 bases between. Looked up from germline, CDR1 is SGHRS and CDR2 is YFSETQ. The CDR3 is 13 residues long. CDR3 sequence reads: CASSLEGNYGYTF. DNA for the CDR3: TGCGCCAGCAGCTTGGAAGGTAACTATGGCTACACCTTC.

This chain uses TRBV19 with TRBJ1-3, with D unclear. CDR3 length: 15 residues. CDR1 LNHDA and CDR2 SQIVND come from the germline V gene (reference sequence). V lost 1 base and J 4 bases, leaving 11 bases between the germline ends. The CDR3 DNA reads TGTGCCAGTAGTATAGCCCGGACGGCGGGAAACACCATATATTTT. Protein: CASSIARTAGNTIYF.

The chain joins TRBV19 to TRBJ1-1; tentative D call: TRBD1 (5 bases). The CDR3 has 14 residues. The V gene lost 3 bases and the J gene lost 5 bases, with 13 bases spanning the gap. Germline CDR1 LNHDA, CDR2 SQIVND (reference sequence). CDR3 coding DNA: TGTGCCAGTAGTATGGTCAGGGCTGAGACTGAAGCTTTCTTT. Translating it yields CASSMVRAETEAFF.

The V gene is TRBV4-2, the J gene TRBJ2-7; the D gene is possibly TRBD1 (6 bases). This CDR3 spans 14 amino acids. Germline loops: CDR1 LGHNA, CDR2 YNFKEQ. The ends were cut back, 0 bases at V and 3 bases at J, with 9 bases in the middle. DNA of the CDR3: TGTGCCAGCAGCCAAGAGAACAGGGACTACGAGCAGTACTTC. Translation gives CASSQENRDYEQYF.

The chain is built from TRBV10-2 and TRBJ1-5; 11 nucleotides agree with TRBD1. CDR3 size: 17 residues. Germline CDR1 reads WSHSY; CDR2 reads SAAADI. The V and J ends lost 4 bases and 1 base, in that order; junction bases with no gene match: 6. The CDR3 region has the DNA TGCGCCAGCAGTGCACTGGACAGGGGGCAGAGCAATCAGCCCCAGCATTTT. It encodes CASSALDRGQSNQPQHF.

The chain is built from TRBV10-2 and TRBJ2-1; weak D call: TRBD1 (5 bases). Germline CDR1 reads WSHSY; CDR2 reads SAAADI. CDR3 size: 14 residues. Trimming took off 5 bases at V and 9 bases at J, with 17 bases between the two ends. CDR3 sequence (DNA): TGCGCCAGCAGTTCCCTCCAGGGATATGGTGAGCAGTTCTTC. Protein sequence: CASSSLQGYGEQFF.

This CDR3 reads CASSGGRDRGLSGEQYF. CDR3 nucleotide sequence: TGTGCCAGCAGTGGGGGAAGGGACAGGGGGCTGTCGGGCGAGCAGTACTTC. The chain links TRBV25-1 to TRBJ2-7; TRBD1 matches 12 bases. This CDR3 is 17 amino acids long. V lost 4 bases, J lost 6 bases, and 13 bases stayed unmatched. Germline V gene lookup returns CDR1 MGHDK and CDR2 SYGVNS.

The chain combines TRBV4-1 with TRBJ2-7; 8 bases line up with TRBD2. In germline, CDR1 is MGHRA, CDR2 YSYEKL. V lost 1 base to trimming and J lost 5 bases; unmatched junction nucleotides: 7. The CDR3 length is 15 residues. The CDR3 nucleotides read TGCGCCAGCAGCCAAGGCCCCCACGGGGGGGACGAGCAGTACTTC. Translation gives CASSQGPHGGDEQYF.

The chain uses TRBV6-4 and TRBJ1-5, with 8 bases fitting TRBD1. CDR1 and CDR2 (germline): MRHNA, SNTAGT. The CDR3 length is 14 residues. Trimming removed 5 bases from V and 3 bases from J; junction bases left unmatched: 3. CDR3 loop: CASSWTGYNQPQHF. The CDR3 coding sequence is TGTGCCAGCAGTTGGACAGGGTACAATCAGCCCCAGCATTTT.

The chain has TRBV3-1 (or the pseudogene TRBV3-2) and TRBJ1-1; D ambiguous. Trimming took 1 base from V and 3 from J, leaving 9 bases between them. The CDR3 sequence is 14 residues long. Germline V gene lookup returns CDR1 LGHDT and CDR2 YNNKEL (reference sequence). The CDR3 loop is CASSQGALDTEAFF. The CDR3 nucleotides read TGTGCCAGCAGCCAAGGTGCGCTGGACACTGAAGCTTTCTTT.

This chain connects TRBV25-1 to TRBJ2-1; 9 nucleotides match TRBD1. Per the germline V gene, CDR1 is MGHDK and CDR2 is SYGVNS. V dropped 2 bases and J dropped 3; count of bases not matched to a gene: 5. CDR3 length: 16 amino acids. CDR3 sequence (DNA): TGTGCCAGCAGTGAAGACAGGGGGTCCAACTACAATGAGCAGTTCTTC. The encoded protein is CASSEDRGSNYNEQFF.